What follows are 15 T cell receptor beta chains derived from one specimen sequenced in a study of T cell responses to AZD1222 COVID-19 vaccine. The method was immunoSEQ multiplex PCR; TCRdb's version includes in-frame clones alone and lacks a portion of them. The data contain roughly 120,000 clones, about 90% of them seen just once; the ten biggest clones take up more than 4.5%. The starting material was peripheral blood, obtained on day 0 of AZD1222 vaccination. These TCRs come from an adult in good health.

The rearrangement uses TRBV3-1 (or the pseudogene TRBV3-2) and TRBJ1-3; TRBD1 aligns across 10 bases. The CDR3 contains 16 residues. V lost 3 bases, J lost 3 bases, and 5 bases stayed unmatched. Germline V lookup: CDR1 LGHDT, CDR2 YNNKEL (reference sequence). CDR3 DNA: TGTGCCAGCAGCCAGGTGACAGGGGGCTATGGAAACACCATATATTTT. This translates into CASSQVTGGYGNTIYF.

The genes are TRBV28 and TRBJ2-3; 11 nucleotides line up with TRBD2. Germline values: CDR1 MDHEN, CDR2 SYDVKM. This CDR3 region has 17 residues. The ends lost 4 bases at V and 4 bases at J; junction bases unmatched: 10. CDR3 in amino acids: CASSSRRLAGRADTQYF. As DNA, the CDR3 is TGTGCCAGCAGTTCCCGCCGACTAGCGGGGAGGGCAGATACGCAGTATTTT.

This chain uses TRBV6-5 with TRBJ1-6; D is ambiguous. Germline V gives CDR1 MNHEY, CDR2 SVGAGI. The CDR3 has 15 residues. V lost 0 bases and J lost 7, with 10 bases in between. The CDR3 loop is CASSYSGRSNSPLHF. In DNA form, the CDR3 reads TGTGCCAGCAGTTACTCCGGACGAAGCAATTCACCCCTCCACTTT.

This clone was detected only once. The chain uses TRBV30 and TRBJ2-2; 10 positions agree with TRBD2. V was pared by 3 bases and J by 1 base, with 2 bases of the junction left unmatched. Looked up from germline, CDR1 is GTSNPN and CDR2 is SVGIG (reference sequence). This CDR3 is built from 15 residues. The CDR3 nucleotides are TGTGCCTGGAGGGTAGCGGGAGGGAACACCGGGGAGCTGTTTTTT. It specifies CAWRVAGGNTGELFF.

The chain has TRBV5-1 and TRBJ2-5; D is possibly TRBD1 or TRBD2 (7 bases each). The CDR3 is made up of 15 amino acids. The ends were cut back, 0 bases at V and 5 bases at J, with 14 bases in the middle. Germline values: CDR1 SGHRS, CDR2 YFSETQ. CDR3 bases: TGCGCCAGCAGCTTGGTTGGGACAGCGGGGGAGACCCAGTACTTC. Translating it yields CASSLVGTAGETQYF.

This clone was seen only once. The chain joins TRBV18 to TRBJ1-1; D uncertain. V shed 3 bases and J shed 12 bases, with 14 bases lying between them. CDR3 length equals 12 residues. The germline V gene has CDR1 KGHSH and CDR2 LQKENI. DNA for the CDR3: TGTGCCAGCTCACCGGGTTTCGTAGGAACTTTCTTT. Its translation: CASSPGFVGTFF.

V is TRBV6-5 and J is TRBJ2-2; D is possibly TRBD1 (5 bases). Germline loops: CDR1 MNHEY, CDR2 SVGAGI. CDR3 size: 14 residues. Between the trimmed V and J ends, which lost 6 bases and 3 bases, there was a span of 11 bases. CDR3: CASSADSYTGELFF. Written as DNA, the CDR3 is TGTGCCAGCAGCGCAGACAGCTACACCGGGGAGCTGTTTTTT.

The J gene is TRBJ2-7, the V gene TRBV7-2; the D gene is possibly TRBD2 (5 bases). The V and J ends lost 1 base and 7 bases respectively, with 11 bases between them. This CDR3 is 13 amino acids long. Germline CDR1 reads SGHTA; CDR2 reads FQGNSA. The CDR3 coding sequence is TGTGCCAGCAGCTTAGAGGGAACGGGGGAGCAGTACTTC. Protein: CASSLEGTGEQYF.

This chain uses TRBV19 with TRBJ1-1; TRBD1 matches 9 bases. This CDR3 is built from 17 residues. CDR1 and CDR2 from the germline V gene are LNHDA and SQIVND (reference sequence). The V and J ends lost 5 bases and 0 bases, in that order; junction bases with no gene match: 10. CDR3 coding DNA: TGTGCCAGTAGTCCATACGGGGACAGGGCGCTGAACACTGAAGCTTTCTTT. This encodes CASSPYGDRALNTEAFF. The full variable domain, rest sourced from reference TRBV19 and TRBJ1-1, is DGGITQSPKYLFRKEGQNVTLSCEQNLNHDAMYWYRQDPGQGLRLIYYSQIVNDFQKGDIAEGYSVSREKKESFPLTVTSAQKNPTAFYLCASSPYGDRALNTEAFFGQGTRLTVV.

This chain links TRBV6-2 or TRBV6-3 with TRBJ1-1, with D perhaps TRBD1 (6 bases). CDR3 length equals 14 residues. The V end lost 5 bases, the J end lost 7 bases, and 17 bases lay between the germline ends. Per germline, CDR1 MNHEY and CDR2 SVGEGT. CDR3 in DNA: TGTGCCAGCAGTGGCGTTCAGGGGTATCATGAAGCTTTCTTT. Its translation: CASSGVQGYHEAFF.

The genes are TRBV30 and TRBJ2-7; 7 positions agree with TRBD2. With V trimmed by 3 bases and J by 1 base, 3 bases remained unmatched. The length of the CDR3 is 13 residues. CDR1 GTSNPN and CDR2 SVGIG come from the germline V gene (reference sequence). CDR3: CAWRGGYSYEQYF. The CDR3 DNA is TGTGCCTGGAGGGGAGGGTATTCCTACGAGCAGTACTTC.

The rearrangement joins TRBV11-2 to TRBJ2-7; TRBD2 aligns across 14 bases. Germline V gives CDR1 SGHAT, CDR2 FQNNGV. V gave up 3 bases and J gave up 7 bases; unmatched junction bases: 8. The CDR3 extends over 16 amino acids. As DNA, the CDR3 is TGTGCCAGCAGCTTCCGACTAGCGGGAGGGCCTGGGGAGCAGTACTTC. It yields the protein CASSFRLAGGPGEQYF.

The rearrangement links TRBV5-1 to TRBJ1-1, with 8 bases matching TRBD1. After removal of 1 base from V and 6 bases from J, the junction contained 11 bases not matched to a gene. The CDR3 has 16 residues. Germline values: CDR1 SGHRS, CDR2 YFSETQ. Here the CDR3 reads CASSLIQGAKGAEAFF. CDR3 nucleotides: TGCGCCAGCAGCTTGATTCAGGGGGCCAAGGGGGCTGAAGCTTTCTTT.

This chain joins TRBV18 and TRBJ1-2; D perhaps matches TRBD1 (6 bases). Trimming removed 3 bases at V and 7 bases at J, with 15 bases between. CDR1 is KGHSH and CDR2 is LQKENI in the germline V gene. The CDR3 runs 14 residues. CDR3 sequence: CASSPFTGIGGYTF. The CDR3 DNA follows: TGTGCCAGCTCACCTTTCACAGGGATAGGTGGCTACACCTTC.

The rearrangement uses TRBV9 and TRBJ2-2; no clear D gene. Deletions cut 0 bases from V and 3 bases from J, with 6 bases between. Germline V gene data show CDR1 as SGDLS and CDR2 as YYNGEE. The CDR3 is 14 residues long. Written as DNA, the CDR3 is TGTGCCAGCAGCGTAGTTTATGACACCGGGGAGCTGTTTTTT. Translated, it gives CASSVVYDTGELFF. The full variable domain, with the rest looked up from reference TRBV9 and TRBJ2-2, is DSGVTQTPKHLITATGQRVTLRCSPRSGDLSVYWYQQSLDQGLQFLIQYYNGEERAKGNILERFSAQQFPDLHSELNLSSLELGDSALYFCASSVVYDTGELFFGEGSRLTVL.